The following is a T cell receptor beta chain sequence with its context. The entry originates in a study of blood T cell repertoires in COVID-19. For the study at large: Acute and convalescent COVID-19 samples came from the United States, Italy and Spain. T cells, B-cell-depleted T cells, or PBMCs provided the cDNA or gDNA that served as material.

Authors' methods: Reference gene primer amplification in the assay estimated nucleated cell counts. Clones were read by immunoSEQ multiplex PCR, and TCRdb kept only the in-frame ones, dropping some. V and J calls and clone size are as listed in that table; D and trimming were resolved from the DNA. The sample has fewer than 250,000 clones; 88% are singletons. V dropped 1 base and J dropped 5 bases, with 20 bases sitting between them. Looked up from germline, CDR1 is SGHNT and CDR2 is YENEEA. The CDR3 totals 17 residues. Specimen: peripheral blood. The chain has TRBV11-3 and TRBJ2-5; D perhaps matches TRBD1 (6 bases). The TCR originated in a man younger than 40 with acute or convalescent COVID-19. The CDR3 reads CASSLGLWAGVMETQYF. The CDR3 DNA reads TGTGCCAGCAGCTTAGGCTTGTGGGCAGGGGTTATGGAGACCCAGTACTTC.